The 32 T cell receptor beta chains listed next were all sequenced from one sample in a study of shared clonotypes between healthy human individuals. The method was immunoSEQ multiplex PCR; TCRdb's version includes in-frame clones alone and lacks a portion of them. Among some 2,400,000 clones listed, 90% to 97% were seen once. Sample: naive CD4+ T cells sorted from blood. Subset meaning: CD45RA+ positively selected. The receptors were gathered from a man between 18 and 35 years old in good health.

The genes are TRBV5-4 and TRBJ2-3; D not resolved. Trimming shortened V by 6 bases and J by 1 base, and 21 bases separated the two germline ends. The CDR3 covers 17 residues. Germline V gives CDR1 SGHNT, CDR2 YYREEE (reference sequence). CDR3 coding DNA: TGTGCCAGCAACCCAGGTGGCGGAAGGGTAGGCACAGATACGCAGTATTTT. Translating gives CASNPGGGRVGTDTQYF.

For the CDR3, the DNA is TGTGCCAGCTCACCACCGATTTGGGGCACCTATAATTCACCCCTCCACTTT. Its protein is CASSPPIWGTYNSPLHF. The chain joins TRBV18 to TRBJ1-6, with D tentatively TRBD1 (5 bases). V shed 0 bases and J shed 2 bases, with 11 bases lying between them. The CDR3 has 17 residues. Germline assignment: CDR1 KGHSH and CDR2 LQKENI.

This rearrangement joins TRBV9 to TRBJ2-5; the D is unclear. In germline, CDR1 is SGDLS, CDR2 YYNGEE. The V end lost 4 bases, the J end lost 5 bases, and 12 bases lay between the germline ends. The CDR3 sequence is 13 residues long. Here the CDR3 reads CASSRRVPETQYF. The CDR3 bases are TGTGCCAGCAGCCGTAGAGTCCCGGAGACCCAGTACTTC.

The J gene is TRBJ2-7, the V gene TRBV6-1, with D tentatively TRBD1 (6 bases). Trimming stripped 2 bases from V and 3 bases from J, with 14 bases between. The germline gives CDR1 MNHNS, CDR2 SASEGT. The CDR3 runs to 15 residues. The CDR3 reads CASSEQTGPFYEQYF. CDR3 coding DNA: TGTGCCAGCAGTGAACAGACAGGCCCCTTCTACGAGCAGTACTTC.

The chain joins TRBV18 to TRBJ2-3; D call uncertain. V lost 3 bases and J 0 bases, leaving 7 bases between the germline ends. CDR3 length: 14 amino acids. CDR1 and CDR2 from the germline V gene are KGHSH and LQKENI. CDR3 loop: CASSPNPSTDTQYF. In DNA, the CDR3 is TGTGCCAGCTCACCGAACCCTAGCACAGATACGCAGTATTTT.

The chain employs TRBV7-2 and TRBJ2-7; 8 positions agree with TRBD2. The CDR3 is 12 amino acids. CDR1 is SGHTA, CDR2 FQGNSA, per germline. Losses at the gene ends were 0 bases for V and 9 bases for J; bases not matched to a gene: 1. CDR3 bases: TGTGCCAGCAGCTTAGCGGGACTAGGGCAGTACTTC. The encoded protein is CASSLAGLGQYF.

The chain's CDR3 is CASSLGVNQPQHF. In DNA, the CDR3 is TGTGCCAGCAGCCTCGGGGTCAATCAGCCCCAGCATTTT. J is TRBJ1-5 and V is TRBV6-6, with D hard to call. Looked up from germline, CDR1 is MNHNY and CDR2 is SVGAGI (reference sequence). The V and J ends lost 6 bases and 3 bases respectively, with 9 bases between them. The CDR3 runs to 13 residues.

This chain connects TRBV5-1 to TRBJ1-2, with D unclear. Trimming shortened V by 0 bases and J by 4 bases, and 10 bases separated the two germline ends. The CDR3 consists of 14 residues. CDR1 and CDR2 (germline): SGHRS, YFSETQ. This CDR3 is CASSLDGLRYGYTF. As DNA, the CDR3 is TGCGCCAGCAGCTTGGACGGACTCCGCTATGGCTACACCTTC.

The chain uses TRBV7-2 and TRBJ2-7; 7 nucleotides line up with TRBD1. Germline V gene data show CDR1 as SGHTA and CDR2 as FQGNSA. CDR3 size: 15 residues. J lost 2 bases, V lost 8 bases, and 12 bases had no gene match. The CDR3: CASRSAGTVPYEQYF. CDR3 coding DNA: TGTGCCAGCCGAAGTGCCGGGACAGTTCCCTACGAGCAGTACTTC.

On this clone itself: Other DNA sequences of this sample code for an identical CDR3. The CDR3 DNA follows: TGCGCCAGCAGCTTGGGTTTCGGACAGACTAATGAAAAACTGTTTTTT. As protein: CASSLGFGQTNEKLFF. The rearrangement links TRBV5-1 to TRBJ1-4; a weak D match, TRBD1 (6 bases). Trimming cost V 0 bases and J 2 bases, with 11 bases left between them. Germline loops: CDR1 SGHRS, CDR2 YFSETQ. This CDR3 has 16 amino acids.

This clone was seen just once. The sample has other DNA sequences that encode this CDR3 too. The chain recombines TRBV28 with TRBJ2-7; D gene unclear. The CDR3 sequence is 12 residues long. CDR1 MDHEN and CDR2 SYDVKM come from the germline V gene. V was clipped by 4 bases and J by 0 bases, with 4 bases between them. In DNA form, the CDR3 reads TGTGCCAGCAGTTCAGACTCCTACGAGCAGTACTTC. It yields the protein CASSSDSYEQYF.

In DNA, the CDR3 is TGTGCCAGCTACGAATATAAAACTAGCACAGATACGCAGTATTTT. Protein sequence: CASYEYKTSTDTQYF. J is TRBJ2-3 and V is TRBV7-9; D is unresolved. Germline V CDR1 and CDR2: SEHNR, FQNEAQ (reference sequence). With 8 bases removed from V and 0 bases from J, the gap between germline ends came to 15 bases. The CDR3 totals 15 residues.

The genes are TRBV10-3 and TRBJ2-2; possibly TRBD2 for D (7 bases). Germline values: CDR1 ENHRY, CDR2 SYGVKD. The CDR3 is made up of 15 amino acids. Trimming stripped 5 bases from V and 0 bases from J, with 10 bases between. The CDR3 sequence is CAISQGTTNTGELFF. DNA for the CDR3: TGTGCCATCAGTCAGGGGACTACGAACACCGGGGAGCTGTTTTTT.

The J gene is TRBJ2-7, the V gene TRBV7-9; TRBD2 aligns across 11 bases. V gave up 5 bases and J gave up 6 bases; unmatched junction bases: 6. This CDR3 contains 14 residues. Germline-derived CDR1 and CDR2 are SEHNR and FQNEAQ (reference sequence). CDR3 in DNA: TGTGCCAGCAGCCTTACTAGCGGGAGTTCCGAGCAGTACTTC. Encoded protein: CASSLTSGSSEQYF.

The genes are TRBV19 and TRBJ2-3; D is unclear. The CDR3 loop spans 14 amino acids. V gave up 5 bases and J gave up 3 bases, with 12 bases separating them. Germline V lookup: CDR1 LNHDA, CDR2 SQIVND (reference sequence). DNA of the CDR3: TGTGCCAGTAGTCGGGTGGGGAAGACAGATACGCAGTATTTT. Translation: CASSRVGKTDTQYF.

The chain couples TRBV6-5 to TRBJ1-6, with a weak D call TRBD1 (6 bases). In germline, CDR1 is MNHEY, CDR2 SVGAGI. This CDR3 is built from 15 residues. Trimming pared 2 bases from V and 13 bases from J, leaving 18 bases between. The CDR3 DNA sequence: TGTGCCAGCAGTTACGATACAGGGCTCGGGTCGCCCCTCCACTTT. This sequence encodes CASSYDTGLGSPLHF.

This chain connects TRBV13 to TRBJ2-7; 7 bases agree with TRBD1. This CDR3 has 11 residues. The V gene's germline CDR1 is PRHDT and CDR2 FYEKMQ (reference sequence). The V and J ends lost 5 bases and 9 bases, in that order; junction bases with no gene match: 4. CDR3: CASSKRDRQYF. The CDR3 DNA is TGTGCCAGCAGCAAAAGGGACAGGCAGTACTTC. The entire variable domain, with the rest obtained from reference TRBV13 and TRBJ2-7, is as follows: AAGVIQSPRHLIKEKRETATLKCYPIPRHDTVYWYQQGPGQDPQFLISFYEKMQSDKGSIPDRFSAQQFSDYHSELNMSSLELGDSALYFCASSKRDRQYFGPGTRLTVT.

This clone was counted a few times. This chain joins TRBV7-8 and TRBJ2-4; D perhaps matches TRBD1 (6 bases). Germline CDR1 is SGHVS and CDR2 is FQNEAQ. V dropped 4 bases and J dropped 1 base, with 20 bases sitting between them. There are 18 residues in the CDR3. CDR3: CASSSFGLTGSAKNIQYF. The CDR3 DNA reads as TGTGCCAGCAGCTCCTTTGGATTAACAGGGAGTGCCAAAAACATTCAGTACTTC.

This sequence joins TRBV6-5 and TRBJ1-2; TRBD1 is a possible D gene (5 bases). Germline loops: CDR1 MNHEY, CDR2 SVGAGI. Deletions cut 3 bases from V and 6 bases from J, with 11 bases between. The CDR3 spans 13 residues. CDR3 sequence reads: CASSYDRSDGYTF. The CDR3 nucleotides are TGTGCCAGCAGTTATGACAGATCAGATGGCTACACCTTC.

V gene TRBV5-1 combines with J gene TRBJ2-4; D unresolved. Germline V gives CDR1 SGHRS, CDR2 YFSETQ. Trimming removed 3 bases at V and 15 bases at J, with 16 bases between. The CDR3 is 12 residues long. CDR3: CASSSDGTRRYF. The CDR3 DNA sequence: TGCGCCAGCAGCTCGGACGGAACCCGGCGGTACTTC.

Regarding this clone: The same CDR3 arises from other DNA sequences in this sample as well. The chain links TRBV5-1 to TRBJ2-5; possibly TRBD2 for D (6 bases). The CDR3 covers 13 residues. The germline V and J ends were trimmed by 4 bases and 3 bases, with 10 bases remaining between them. In germline, CDR1 is SGHRS, CDR2 YFSETQ. CDR3 sequence reads: CASSLGGKETQYF. The CDR3 nucleotides are TGCGCCAGCAGCCTCGGAGGGAAAGAGACCCAGTACTTC.

The chain is built from TRBV6-5 and TRBJ1-1; D gene uncertain. Germline V gives CDR1 MNHEY, CDR2 SVGAGI. There are 12 residues in the CDR3. Trimming took 5 bases from V and 8 from J, leaving 12 bases between them. The CDR3 DNA reads as TGTGCCAGCAGTCTCGACGGGTTCGAAGCTTTCTTT. Protein sequence: CASSLDGFEAFF.

The J gene is TRBJ2-7, the V gene TRBV11-2; no clear D. Germline values: CDR1 SGHAT, CDR2 FQNNGV. This CDR3 has 15 residues. The ends were cut back, 0 bases at V and 2 bases at J, with 11 bases in the middle. The CDR3 nucleotides are TGTGCCAGCAGCTTAGATCCCGCTTCCACCTACGAGCAGTACTTC. Residues: CASSLDPASTYEQYF. Variable domain in full (rest from reference TRBV11-2 and TRBJ2-7): EAGVAQSPRYKIIEKRQSVAFWCNPISGHATLYWYQQILGQGPKLLIQFQNNGVVDDSQLPKDRFSAERLKGVDSTLKIQPAKLEDSAVYLCASSLDPASTYEQYFGPGTRLTVT.

CDR3 in amino acids: CASSLFITEGPPNQPQHF. The CDR3 DNA follows: TGTGCCAGCAGCTTGTTCATTACGGAGGGCCCACCCAATCAGCCCCAGCATTTT. The gene calls are TRBV7-9 and TRBJ1-5; unclear D gene. V was trimmed by 3 bases and J by 3 bases, leaving 21 bases between them. Germline lookup yields CDR1 SEHNR and CDR2 FQNEAQ (reference sequence). This CDR3 spans 18 amino acids.

Remarks on this clone: This specimen includes other DNA sequences encoding the same CDR3. The V gene is TRBV28, the J gene TRBJ1-6; D may be TRBD1 (6 bases). Trimming cost V 5 bases and J 3 bases, with 8 bases left between them. The CDR3 consists of 14 residues. Germline V gives CDR1 MDHEN, CDR2 SYDVKM. CDR3 protein: CASSRTDYNSPLHF. CDR3 bases: TGTGCCAGCAGTCGGACAGACTATAATTCACCCCTCCACTTT.

The chain couples TRBV5-1 to TRBJ2-5; TRBD2 aligns across 11 bases. CDR3 length: 16 residues. The V segment lost 4 bases and the J segment 10 bases; nucleotides outside the gene matches: 15. Looked up from germline, CDR1 is SGHRS and CDR2 is YFSETQ. The CDR3 DNA sequence: TGCGCCAGCAGCCTCGGGACTAGCGGCCCTCGTAGAATCCAGTACTTC. Translating gives CASSLGTSGPRRIQYF.

The V gene is TRBV27, the J gene TRBJ2-7; TRBD2 aligns across 8 bases. Trimming took 8 bases from V and 3 from J; bases not matched to a gene: 6. The length of the CDR3 is 13 residues. CDR1 MNHEY and CDR2 SMNVEV come from the germline V gene (reference sequence). The CDR3 region has the DNA TGTGCCAGCCGGCCCGGGGGGGGCTACGAGCAGTACTTC. This gives the protein CASRPGGGYEQYF.

With respect to this clone: The sample carries other DNA sequences with the same CDR3. This chain links TRBV5-1 with TRBJ2-1; 9 bases align to TRBD2. This CDR3 region has 15 residues. The ends lost 2 bases at V and 3 bases at J; junction bases unmatched: 3. Germline CDR1 is SGHRS and CDR2 is YFSETQ. This CDR3 is CASSFGAGGYNEQFF. Written as DNA, the CDR3 is TGCGCCAGCAGCTTTGGAGCGGGGGGCTACAATGAGCAGTTCTTC.

This sequence joins TRBV5-1 and TRBJ2-5; 9 bases are shared with TRBD1. CDR3 length: 14 residues. Losses at the gene ends were 4 bases for V and 3 bases for J; bases not matched to a gene: 4. Germline V CDR1 and CDR2: SGHRS, YFSETQ. CDR3 loop: CASSRDREKETQYF. The CDR3 bases are TGCGCCAGCAGCCGGGACAGGGAAAAAGAGACCCAGTACTTC. Using reference TRBV5-1 and TRBJ2-5 for the parts outside the CDR3, the full variable domain is KAGVTQTPRYLIKTRGQQVTLSCSPISGHRSVSWYQQTPGQGLQFLFEYFSETQRNKGNFPGRFSGRQFSNSRSEMNVSTLELGDSALYLCASSRDREKETQYFGPGTRLLVL.

The sample holds one count of this clone. V and J are TRBV2 and TRBJ2-5; weak D call: TRBD2 (6 bases). CDR3 length: 12 residues. CDR1 is SNHLY, CDR2 FYNNEI, per germline. Trimming took off 7 bases at V and 5 bases at J, with 11 bases between the two ends. The CDR3 loop reads CASTSAGETQYF. The CDR3 nucleotides are TGTGCCAGCACCTCCGCGGGGGAGACCCAGTACTTC.

This clone has only one observation. Other DNA sequences in this sample translate to the same CDR3. This sequence joins TRBV6-5 and TRBJ1-1; D is unclear. Germline V lookup: CDR1 MNHEY, CDR2 SVGAGI. The CDR3 consists of 13 residues. Trimming left V 2 bases short and J 1 base short, with 5 bases between. Here the CDR3 reads CASSYPGNTEAFF. CDR3 nucleotides: TGTGCCAGCAGTTACCCGGGGAACACTGAAGCTTTCTTT.

The rearrangement links TRBV5-1 to TRBJ1-1; possible D gene TRBD1, 6 bases. CDR1 is SGHRS and CDR2 is YFSETQ in the germline V gene. CDR3 length equals 15 residues. Trimming took 4 bases from V and 3 from J, leaving 16 bases between them. The CDR3 reads CASSGGGTTDTEAFF. The CDR3 DNA sequence: TGCGCCAGCAGCGGGGGTGGGACAACGGACACTGAAGCTTTCTTT. The whole variable domain, remainder taken from reference TRBV5-1 and TRBJ1-1, is KAGVTQTPRYLIKTRGQQVTLSCSPISGHRSVSWYQQTPGQGLQFLFEYFSETQRNKGNFPGRFSGRQFSNSRSEMNVSTLELGDSALYLCASSGGGTTDTEAFFGQGTRLTVV.